This T cell receptor (beta chain) was profiled in a study of tumor-infiltrating lymphocytes in primary liver carcinoma. Background on the study: Yields of productive TCRbeta reads ranged from roughly 3.5 to 7.13 million per sample and were similar across tissue types.

Study-level points and caveats: It was tumor-adjacent and tumor-blood pairs that overlapped less than tumor region pairs did. Tumor tissue displayed a significantly greater top-250-clone fraction than blood (p = 0.039).

Total RNA amounting to 500 ng was the source from which TCR beta cDNA was made with a constant-region primer. Construction of TCR beta libraries relied on three successive nested multiplex PCR rounds employing slightly modified ARM-PCR. TCRdb re-analysed the multiplex PCR reads in MiXCR, keeping a single row per CDR3 protein. This sample yields some 180,000 distinct CDR3 sequences, of which around 81% are seen a single time; 15% to 20% belongs to the top ten. About this clonotype: Its specificity is unknown. A junction boundary mismatches the germline segment, possibly from a read error.

Co-extraction yielded RNA and DNA from roughly 20-30 mg of unsorted bulk tissue. Material for sequencing was tumor tissue from primary liver carcinoma. The sequence was collected from a man aged 40-50 years with primary liver carcinoma and hepatitis B virus infection.

In nucleotides, the CDR3 is TGTGCCTACAGTGCAGGGGGCCGTCAGCCCCAACATTTT. This encodes CAYSAGGRQPQHF. The chain joins TRBV10-3 to TRBJ1-5; 8 nucleotides align to TRBD1. The germline gives CDR1 ENHRY, CDR2 SYGVKD. The CDR3 totals 13 residues.